The 5 T cell receptor beta chains below all came from one sample that was sequenced in a study of blood T cell repertoires in COVID-19. Libraries were prepared by immunoSEQ multiplex PCR; TCRdb keeps only in-frame clonotypes and omits some of them. Found here are about 150,000 clones, over 80% of them singletons; the top ten hold roughly 5.7%. Specimen: PBMCs or T cells enriched from blood (not recorded which). The origin of the receptors is a woman aged 45 to 65 who had been exposed to COVID-19.

The V gene is TRBV7-2, the J gene TRBJ2-1, with 7 bases identical to TRBD2. This CDR3 region has 14 residues. The trim removed 4 bases at V and 6 bases at J, leaving 6 bases unmatched. CDR1 and CDR2 from the germline V gene are SGHTA and FQGNSA. This CDR3 is CASSWGGRANEQFF. The CDR3, as DNA: TGTGCCAGCAGCTGGGGGGGTAGGGCCAATGAGCAGTTCTTC.

The V call is TRBV7-6, the J call TRBJ2-5; D uncertain. Germline lookup yields CDR1 SGHVS and CDR2 FNYEAQ. The V gene lost 3 bases and the J gene lost 5 bases, with 10 bases spanning the gap. This CDR3 is 13 amino acids long. This CDR3 is CASSFSPVETQYF. CDR3 DNA: TGTGCCAGCAGCTTTTCGCCGGTTGAGACCCAGTACTTC.

J is TRBJ2-5 and V is TRBV9; TRBD2 agrees at 13 bases. The CDR3 runs to 16 residues. CDR1 is SGDLS and CDR2 is YYNGEE in the germline V gene. Trimming at V came to 4 bases and at J to 1 base, leaving 4 bases not matched to a gene. CDR3 sequence: CASSPGLAGAQETQYF. CDR3 DNA sequence: TGTGCCAGCAGCCCCGGACTAGCGGGGGCCCAAGAGACCCAGTACTTC. The whole variable domain, remainder taken from reference TRBV9 and TRBJ2-5, is DSGVTQTPKHLITATGQRVTLRCSPRSGDLSVYWYQQSLDQGLQFLIQYYNGEERAKGNILERFSAQQFPDLHSELNLSSLELGDSALYFCASSPGLAGAQETQYFGPGTRLLVL.

The CDR3 DNA follows: TGTGCCAGCAGCCCCCTCCCGGGTAGCGGGAACTACGAGCAGTACTTC. Protein product: CASSPLPGSGNYEQYF. This sequence joins TRBV7-2 and TRBJ2-7; 8 bases agree with TRBD2. V lost 5 bases, J lost 3 bases, and 12 bases stayed unmatched. The CDR3 contains 16 residues. Germline CDR1 is SGHTA and CDR2 is FQGNSA.

The chain uses TRBV2 and TRBJ1-1; D is undetermined. Between the trimmed V and J ends, which lost 4 bases and 6 bases, there was a span of 12 bases. In germline, CDR1 is SNHLY, CDR2 FYNNEI. The CDR3 spans 13 residues. Here the CDR3 reads CASSVDGLSEAFF. CDR3 nucleotides: TGTGCCAGCAGTGTCGACGGACTCTCTGAAGCTTTCTTT.